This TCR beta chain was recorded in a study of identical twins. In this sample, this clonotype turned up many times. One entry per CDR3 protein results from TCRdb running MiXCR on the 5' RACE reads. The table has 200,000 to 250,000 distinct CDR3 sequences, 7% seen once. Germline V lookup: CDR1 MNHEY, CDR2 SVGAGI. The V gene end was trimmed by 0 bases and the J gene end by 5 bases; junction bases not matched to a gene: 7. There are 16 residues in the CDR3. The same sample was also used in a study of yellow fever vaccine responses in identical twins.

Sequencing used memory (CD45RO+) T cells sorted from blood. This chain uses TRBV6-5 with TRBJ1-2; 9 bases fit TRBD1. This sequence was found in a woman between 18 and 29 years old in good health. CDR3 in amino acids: CASSYSWDGQGYGYTF. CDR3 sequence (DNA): TGTGCCAGCAGTTACTCGTGGGATGGACAGGGGTATGGCTACACCTTC.